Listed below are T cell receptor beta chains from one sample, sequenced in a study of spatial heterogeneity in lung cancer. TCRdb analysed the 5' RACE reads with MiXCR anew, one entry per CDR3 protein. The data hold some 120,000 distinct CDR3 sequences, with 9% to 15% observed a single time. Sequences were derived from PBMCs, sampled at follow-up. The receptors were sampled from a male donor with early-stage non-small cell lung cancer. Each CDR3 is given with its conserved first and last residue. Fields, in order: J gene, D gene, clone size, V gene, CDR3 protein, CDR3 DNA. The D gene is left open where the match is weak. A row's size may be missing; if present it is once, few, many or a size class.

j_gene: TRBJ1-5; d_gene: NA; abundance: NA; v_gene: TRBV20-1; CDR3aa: CSARGGQTDSNQPQHF; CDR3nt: TGCAGTGCTAGGGGCGGACAGACTGATAGCAATCAGCCCCAGCATTTT
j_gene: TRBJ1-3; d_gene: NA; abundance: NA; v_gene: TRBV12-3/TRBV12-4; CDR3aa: CASRSAGTKSSGNTIYF; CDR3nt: TGTGCCAGCAGGTCCGCCGGGACTAAGAGCTCTGGAAACACCATATATTTT
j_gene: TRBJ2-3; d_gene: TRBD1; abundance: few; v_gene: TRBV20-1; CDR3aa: CSATGTGATDTQYF; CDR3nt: TGCAGTGCTACCGGGACAGGGGCCACAGATACGCAGTATTTT
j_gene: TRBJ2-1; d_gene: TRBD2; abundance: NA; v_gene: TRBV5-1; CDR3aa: CASSLAGGSNEQFF; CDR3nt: TGCGCCAGCAGCTTAGCGGGGGGTAGCAATGAGCAGTTCTTC
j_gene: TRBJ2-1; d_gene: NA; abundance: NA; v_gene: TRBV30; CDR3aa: CAWSSNEQFF; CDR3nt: TGTGCCTGGAGTTCTAATGAGCAGTTCTTC
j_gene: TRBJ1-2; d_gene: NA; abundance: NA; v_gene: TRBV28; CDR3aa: CASSFSSYGYTF; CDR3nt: TGTGCCAGCAGTTTTTCGAGCTATGGCTACACCTTC
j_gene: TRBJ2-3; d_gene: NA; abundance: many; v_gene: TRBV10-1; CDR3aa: CASSQTGTDTQYF; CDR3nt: TGCGCCAGCAGCCAGACAGGCACAGATACGCAGTATTTT
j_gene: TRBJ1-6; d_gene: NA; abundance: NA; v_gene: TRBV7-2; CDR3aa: CASSLVTGTNSPLHF; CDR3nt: TGTGCCAGCAGCTTAGTGACGGGGACTAATTCACCCCTCCACTTT
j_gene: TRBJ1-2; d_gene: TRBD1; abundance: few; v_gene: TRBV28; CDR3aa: CASSLNTGGGGYGYTF; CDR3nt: TGTGCCAGCAGTTTAAATACAGGGGGCGGCGGCTATGGCTACACCTTC
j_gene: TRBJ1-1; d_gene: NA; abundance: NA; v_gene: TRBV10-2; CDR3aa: CASILLDGTEAFF; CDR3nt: TGCGCCAGCATTTTGTTGGATGGCACTGAAGCTTTCTTT
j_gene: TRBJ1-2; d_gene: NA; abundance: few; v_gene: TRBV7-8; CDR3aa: CASSLASHGASYGYTF; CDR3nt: TGTGCCAGCAGCTTAGCTTCCCATGGGGCCTCCTATGGCTACACCTTC
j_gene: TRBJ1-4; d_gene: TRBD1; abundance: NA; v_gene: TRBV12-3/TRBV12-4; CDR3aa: CASRNRGLLNEKLFF; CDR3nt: TGTGCCAGCAGAAATAGGGGGCTGCTTAATGAAAAACTGTTTTTT
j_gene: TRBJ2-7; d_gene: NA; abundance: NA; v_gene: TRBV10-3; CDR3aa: CALHPGHRGGEQYF; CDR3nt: TGTGCCTTACATCCGGGACACCGGGGTGGCGAGCAGTACTTC
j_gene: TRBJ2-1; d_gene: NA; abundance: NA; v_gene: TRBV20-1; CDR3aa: CSARKLGNEQFF; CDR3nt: TGCAGTGCTAGAAAACTGGGCAATGAGCAGTTCTTC
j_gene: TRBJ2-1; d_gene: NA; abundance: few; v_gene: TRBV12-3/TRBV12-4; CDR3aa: CASSLLGRGRNNEQFF; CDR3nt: TGTGCCAGCAGCCTTCTGGGCAGGGGTCGGAACAATGAGCAGTTCTTC
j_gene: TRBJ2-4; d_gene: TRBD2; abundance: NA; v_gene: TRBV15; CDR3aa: CATSRDRLAGDVAKNIQYF; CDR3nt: TGTGCCACCAGCAGAGATCGCCTAGCGGGGGACGTAGCCAAAAACATTCAGTACTTC
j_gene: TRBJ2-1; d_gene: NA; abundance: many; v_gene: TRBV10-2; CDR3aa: CASKVEGQNYNEQFF; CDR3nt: TGCGCCAGCAAGGTCGAGGGTCAGAATTACAATGAGCAGTTCTTC
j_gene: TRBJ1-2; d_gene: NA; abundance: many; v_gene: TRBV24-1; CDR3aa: CASGGNYGYTF; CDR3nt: TGTGCCTCCGGGGGCAACTATGGCTACACCTTC
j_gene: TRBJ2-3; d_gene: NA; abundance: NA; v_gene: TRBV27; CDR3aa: CASSVSRMTDTQYF; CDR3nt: TGTGCCAGCAGTGTCTCACGTATGACAGATACGCAGTATTTT
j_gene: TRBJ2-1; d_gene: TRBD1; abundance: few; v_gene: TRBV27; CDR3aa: CASSHSRQGNEQFF; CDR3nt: TGTGCCAGTAGTCATTCAAGACAGGGCAATGAGCAGTTCTTC
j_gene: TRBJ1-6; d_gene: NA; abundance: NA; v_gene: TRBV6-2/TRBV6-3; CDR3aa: CASTAGQDSPLHF; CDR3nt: TGTGCCAGCACGGCAGGGCAAGATTCACCCCTCCACTTT
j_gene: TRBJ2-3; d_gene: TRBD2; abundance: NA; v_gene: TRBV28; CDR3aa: CASRPPWSSGGYTQYF; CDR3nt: TGTGCCAGCAGGCCTCCCTGGAGTAGCGGGGGTTATACGCAGTATTTT
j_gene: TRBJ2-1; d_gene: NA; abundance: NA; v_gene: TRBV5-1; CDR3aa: CASSLVAVSYNEQFF; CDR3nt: TGCGCCAGCAGCTTGGTGGCAGTCTCCTACAATGAGCAGTTCTTC
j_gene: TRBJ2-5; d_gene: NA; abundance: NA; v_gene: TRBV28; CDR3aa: CASMGSLQETQYF; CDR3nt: TGTGCCAGCATGGGCAGCCTACAAGAGACCCAGTACTTC
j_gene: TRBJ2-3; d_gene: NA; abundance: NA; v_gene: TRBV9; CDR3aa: CASSAQGLTSTDTQYF; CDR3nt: TGTGCCAGCAGCGCACAGGGTCTTACAAGCACAGATACGCAGTATTTT
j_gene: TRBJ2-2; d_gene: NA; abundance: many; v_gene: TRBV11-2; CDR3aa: CASSLAGADTGELFF; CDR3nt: TGTGCCAGCAGCTTAGCAGGGGCGGACACCGGGGAGCTGTTTTTT
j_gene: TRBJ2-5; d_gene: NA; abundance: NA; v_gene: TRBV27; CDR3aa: CASSSPRRSPQTQYF; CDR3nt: TGTGCCAGCAGTTCGCCCCGGAGGTCGCCGCAGACCCAGTACTTC
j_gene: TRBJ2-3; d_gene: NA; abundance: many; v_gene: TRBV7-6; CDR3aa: CASSPSHLGTDTQYF; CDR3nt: TGTGCCAGCAGCCCCAGCCATTTAGGCACAGATACGCAGTATTTT
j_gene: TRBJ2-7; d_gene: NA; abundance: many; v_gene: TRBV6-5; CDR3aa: CASRVRGSNEQYF; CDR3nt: TGTGCCAGCAGGGTCAGGGGAAGTAACGAGCAGTACTTC
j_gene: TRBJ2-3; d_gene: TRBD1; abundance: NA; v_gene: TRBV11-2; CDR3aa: CASSLGPGQGVSRDTQYF; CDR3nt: TGTGCCAGCAGCTTGGGTCCGGGACAGGGGGTTTCAAGAGATACGCAGTATTTT
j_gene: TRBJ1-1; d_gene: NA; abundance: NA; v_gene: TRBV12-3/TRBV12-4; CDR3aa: CASSITGTRTEAFF; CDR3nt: TGTGCCAGCAGTATCACAGGGACGCGCACTGAAGCTTTCTTT
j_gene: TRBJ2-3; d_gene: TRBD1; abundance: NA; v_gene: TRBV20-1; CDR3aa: CSASPDRGNTDTQYF; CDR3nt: TGCAGTGCTAGCCCCGACAGGGGGAACACAGATACGCAGTATTTT
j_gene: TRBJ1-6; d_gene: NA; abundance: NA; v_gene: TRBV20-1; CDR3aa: CSAPDRFNSPLHF; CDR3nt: TGCAGTGCTCCAGACAGGTTTAATTCACCCCTCCACTTT
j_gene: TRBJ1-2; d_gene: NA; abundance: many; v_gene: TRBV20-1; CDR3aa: CSAFVPGNYGYTF; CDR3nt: TGCAGTGCTTTCGTGCCGGGGAACTATGGCTACACCTTC
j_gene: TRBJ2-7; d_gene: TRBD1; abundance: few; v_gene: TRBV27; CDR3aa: CASSEQGAYEQYF; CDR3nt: TGTGCCAGCAGTGAACAGGGGGCCTACGAGCAGTACTTC
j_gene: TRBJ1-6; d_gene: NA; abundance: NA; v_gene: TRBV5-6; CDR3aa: CASRKSFRETPLHF; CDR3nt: TGTGCCAGCCGAAAATCCTTCCGTGAGACACCCCTCCACTTT
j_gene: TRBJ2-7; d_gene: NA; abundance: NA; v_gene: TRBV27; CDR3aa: CASSLGRGGEQYF; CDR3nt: TGTGCCAGCAGTTTAGGTAGAGGGGGCGAGCAGTACTTC
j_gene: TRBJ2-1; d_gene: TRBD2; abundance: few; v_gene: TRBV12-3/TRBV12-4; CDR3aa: CASSLARASGGREQFF; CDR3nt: TGTGCCAGCAGTTTAGCGCGGGCTAGCGGGGGACGGGAGCAGTTCTTC
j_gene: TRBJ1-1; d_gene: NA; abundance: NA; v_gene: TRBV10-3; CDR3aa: CAISAKRNTEAFF; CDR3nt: TGTGCCATCAGTGCGAAGAGGAACACTGAAGCTTTCTTT
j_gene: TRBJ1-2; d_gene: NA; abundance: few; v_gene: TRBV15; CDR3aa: CATSRESGVGGYTF; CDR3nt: TGTGCCACCAGCAGAGAATCAGGGGTGGGTGGCTACACCTTC
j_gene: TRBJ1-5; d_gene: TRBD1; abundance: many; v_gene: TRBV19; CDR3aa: CASRPGQGAYSNQPQHF; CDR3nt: TGTGCCAGTAGACCGGGACAGGGGGCCTATAGCAATCAGCCCCAGCATTTT
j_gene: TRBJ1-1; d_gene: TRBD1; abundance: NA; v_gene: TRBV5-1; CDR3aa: CASSMTGDFNTEAFF; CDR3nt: TGCGCCAGCAGCATGACAGGGGATTTTAACACTGAAGCTTTCTTT
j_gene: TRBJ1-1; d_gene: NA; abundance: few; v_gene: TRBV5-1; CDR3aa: CASSPNTGKNTEAFF; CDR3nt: TGCGCCAGCAGCCCCAACACAGGGAAGAACACTGAAGCTTTCTTT
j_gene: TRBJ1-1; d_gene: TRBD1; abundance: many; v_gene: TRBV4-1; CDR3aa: CASSPFSRGTEAFF; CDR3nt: TGCGCCAGCAGCCCCTTCTCCAGGGGGACTGAAGCTTTCTTT
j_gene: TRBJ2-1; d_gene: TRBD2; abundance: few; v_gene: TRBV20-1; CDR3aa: CSARGLAYEQFF; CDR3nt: TGCAGTGCTAGGGGACTAGCTTATGAGCAGTTCTTC
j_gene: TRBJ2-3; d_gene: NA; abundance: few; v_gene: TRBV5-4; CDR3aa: CASNRGSLNTDTQYF; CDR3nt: TGTGCCAGCAACCGGGGTTCCCTCAACACAGATACGCAGTATTTT
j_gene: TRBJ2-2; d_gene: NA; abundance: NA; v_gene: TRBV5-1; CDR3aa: CASSDSGTGELFF; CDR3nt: TGCGCCAGCAGCGACAGCGGAACCGGGGAGCTGTTTTTT
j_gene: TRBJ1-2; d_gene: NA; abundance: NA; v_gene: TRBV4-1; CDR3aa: CASSQENEVAGRSGYTF; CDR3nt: TGCGCCAGCAGCCAAGAAAACGAGGTGGCAGGCAGAAGCGGCTACACCTTC
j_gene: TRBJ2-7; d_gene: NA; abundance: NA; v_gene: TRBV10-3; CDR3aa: CAIGLSYEQYF; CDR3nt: TGTGCCATCGGGCTCTCCTACGAGCAGTACTTC
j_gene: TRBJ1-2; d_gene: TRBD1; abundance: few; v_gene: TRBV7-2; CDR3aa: CASSSSGQGMRGYTF; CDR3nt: TGTGCCAGCAGCTCGAGCGGACAGGGAATGCGCGGCTACACCTTC
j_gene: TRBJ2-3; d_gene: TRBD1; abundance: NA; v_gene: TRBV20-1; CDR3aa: CSARGGQGSTDTQYF; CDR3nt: TGCAGTGCTAGAGGGGGACAGGGTAGCACAGATACGCAGTATTTT
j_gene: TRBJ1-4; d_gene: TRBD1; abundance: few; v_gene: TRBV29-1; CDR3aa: CSVRRGQGREKLFF; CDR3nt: TGCAGCGTCCGACGGGGACAGGGCAGGGAAAAACTGTTTTTT